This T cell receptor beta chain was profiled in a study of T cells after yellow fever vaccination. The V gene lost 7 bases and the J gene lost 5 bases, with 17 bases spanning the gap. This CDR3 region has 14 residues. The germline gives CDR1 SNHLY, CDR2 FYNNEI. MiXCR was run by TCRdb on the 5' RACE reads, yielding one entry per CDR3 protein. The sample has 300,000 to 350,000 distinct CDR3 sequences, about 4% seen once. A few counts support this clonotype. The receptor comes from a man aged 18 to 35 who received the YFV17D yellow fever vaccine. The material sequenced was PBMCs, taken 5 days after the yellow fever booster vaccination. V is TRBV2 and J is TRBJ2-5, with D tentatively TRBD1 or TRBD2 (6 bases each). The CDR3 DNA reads TGTGCCAGCACGTCTGACCTAGGGGGGGAGACCCAGTACTTC. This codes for CASTSDLGGETQYF. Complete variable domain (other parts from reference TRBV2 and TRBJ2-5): EPEVTQTPSHQVTQMGQEVILRCVPISNHLYFYWYRQILGQKVEFLVSFYNNEISEKSEIFDDQFSVERPDGSNFTLKIRSTKLEDSAMYFCASTSDLGGETQYFGPGTRLLVL.